These 5 T cell receptor beta chains were sequenced from one sample in a study of Tregs in tolerant kidney transplant recipients. Clones were sequenced by immunoSEQ multiplex PCR, and TCRdb holds only the in-frame ones, with some missing. The sample holds some 70,000 clones, around 90% seen once. The material was CD4+ T cells from blood, obtained before the transplant. The receptors derive from a human donor who received a combined kidney and bone marrow transplant.

The chain links TRBV28 to TRBJ1-3; 8 bases map to TRBD1. V lost 4 bases and J lost 0; bases outside the gene matches: 8. Germline V gene sequence: CDR1 MDHEN, CDR2 SYDVKM. The CDR3 runs 17 residues. For the CDR3, the DNA is TGTGCCAGCAGTTCGACAGGGGACGGAAGCTCTGGAAACACCATATATTTT. Translated: CASSSTGDGSSGNTIYF.

This chain uses TRBV30 with TRBJ2-7; 7 positions agree with TRBD1. The CDR3 runs to 16 residues. CDR1 GTSNPN and CDR2 SVGIG come from the germline V gene (reference sequence). V dropped 3 bases and J dropped 2; count of bases not matched to a gene: 13. The CDR3: CAWSPPRTGVTYEQYF. CDR3 DNA sequence: TGTGCCTGGAGCCCGCCACGGACAGGCGTCACCTACGAGCAGTACTTC.

The rearrangement uses TRBV5-6 and TRBJ2-5; D is ambiguous. This CDR3 region has 11 residues. V dropped 2 bases and J dropped 4 bases, with 3 bases sitting between them. The germline V gene encodes CDR1 SGHDT and CDR2 YYEEEE. In DNA, the CDR3 is TGTGCCAGCAGCTTTCTAGAGACCCAGTACTTC. As protein: CASSFLETQYF.

This clone has only a few counts. V and J are TRBV5-4 and TRBJ1-1; D ambiguous. V dropped 4 bases and J dropped 1 base, with 8 bases sitting between them. There are 13 residues in the CDR3. CDR1 SGHNT and CDR2 YYREEE come from the germline V gene (reference sequence). This chain's CDR3 is CASSRQENTEAFF. In DNA form, the CDR3 reads TGTGCCAGCAGCCGCCAGGAGAACACTGAAGCTTTCTTT.

This clone was seen only a few times. This sequence joins TRBV5-1 and TRBJ2-7; D is perhaps TRBD2 (6 bases). This CDR3 is 15 amino acids long. Trimming cost V 4 bases and J 1 base, with 15 bases left between them. In germline, CDR1 is SGHRS, CDR2 YFSETQ. The CDR3 loop is CASSPTGTPSYEQYF. The CDR3 nucleotides read TGCGCCAGCAGCCCCACCGGGACTCCGTCCTACGAGCAGTACTTC.